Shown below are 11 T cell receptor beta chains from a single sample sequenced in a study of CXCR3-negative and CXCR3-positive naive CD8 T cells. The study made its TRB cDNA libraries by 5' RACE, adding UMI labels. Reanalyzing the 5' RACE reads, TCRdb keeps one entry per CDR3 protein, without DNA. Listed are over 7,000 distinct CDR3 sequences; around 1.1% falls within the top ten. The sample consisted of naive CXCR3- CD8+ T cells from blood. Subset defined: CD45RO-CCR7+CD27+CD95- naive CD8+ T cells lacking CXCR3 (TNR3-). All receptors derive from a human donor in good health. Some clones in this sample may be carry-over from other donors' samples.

CDR3 amino acids: CSVELAGGLSEQFF. This sequence joins TRBV29-1 and TRBJ2-1; TCRdb calls TRBD2, which cannot be checked without DNA. Germline CDR1 reads SQVTM; CDR2 reads ANQGSEA. The CDR3 runs to 14 residues.

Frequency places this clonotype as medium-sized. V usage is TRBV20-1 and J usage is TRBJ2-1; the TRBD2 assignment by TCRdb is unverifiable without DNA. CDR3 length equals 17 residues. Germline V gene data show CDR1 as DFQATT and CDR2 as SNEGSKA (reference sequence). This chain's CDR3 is CSAEDTSGRLSYNEQFF.

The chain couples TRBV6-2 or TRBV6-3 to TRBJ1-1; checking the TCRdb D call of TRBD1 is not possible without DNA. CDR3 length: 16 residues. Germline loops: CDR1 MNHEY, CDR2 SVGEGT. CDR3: CASSFLLTGVDWEAFF.

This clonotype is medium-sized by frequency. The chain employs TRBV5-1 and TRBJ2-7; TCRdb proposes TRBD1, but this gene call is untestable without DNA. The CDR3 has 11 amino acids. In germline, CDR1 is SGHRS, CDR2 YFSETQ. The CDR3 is CASSSGGEQYF.

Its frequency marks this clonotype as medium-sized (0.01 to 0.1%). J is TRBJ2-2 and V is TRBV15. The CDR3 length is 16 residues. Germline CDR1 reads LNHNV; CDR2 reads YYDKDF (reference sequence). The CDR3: CATSRGDSGNTGELFF.

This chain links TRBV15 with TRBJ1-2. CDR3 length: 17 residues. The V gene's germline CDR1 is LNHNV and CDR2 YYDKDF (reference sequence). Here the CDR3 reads CATSSTSFAASNYGYTF.

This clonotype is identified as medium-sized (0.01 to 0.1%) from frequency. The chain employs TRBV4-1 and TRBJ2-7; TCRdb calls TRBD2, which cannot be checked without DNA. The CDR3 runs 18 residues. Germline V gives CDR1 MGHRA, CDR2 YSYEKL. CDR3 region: CASSQEKGNAGPSYEQYF.

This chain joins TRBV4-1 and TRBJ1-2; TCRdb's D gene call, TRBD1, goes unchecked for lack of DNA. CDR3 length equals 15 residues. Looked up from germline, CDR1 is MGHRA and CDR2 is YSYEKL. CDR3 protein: CASSLNEGQGSGYTF.

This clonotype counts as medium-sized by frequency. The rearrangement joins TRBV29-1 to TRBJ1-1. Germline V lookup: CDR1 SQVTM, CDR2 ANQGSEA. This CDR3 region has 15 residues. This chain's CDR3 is CSVYPAERMNTEAFF.

CDR3 protein: CASRILRSSYNEQFF. The chain employs TRBV27 and TRBJ2-1. The CDR3 extends over 15 amino acids. CDR1 and CDR2 (germline): MNHEY, SMNVEV (reference sequence).

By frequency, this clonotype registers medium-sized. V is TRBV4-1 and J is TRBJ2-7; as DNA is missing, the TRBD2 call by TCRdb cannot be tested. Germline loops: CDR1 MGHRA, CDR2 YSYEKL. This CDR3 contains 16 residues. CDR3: CASSQEERGFSYEQYF.